This TCR beta chain originates from a study of T-cell memory formation after mild COVID-19. Background on the study: TCR clusters were mostly donor specific. Whole-study results and caveats: CD4+ contracting clones were mainly CM and EM; CD8+ ones, EMRA. A balance of CD4 and CD8 characterized clones contracting day 15 to 85, whereas later expanders leaned CD4+.

Of note for this clonotype: Its antigen is undetermined.

TCRdb redid the calling of the 5' RACE reads with MiXCR, one entry per CDR3 protein. The sample lists around 300,000 distinct CDR3 sequences; 10% to 15% were seen once. In germline, CDR1 is SEHNR, CDR2 FQNEAQ (reference sequence). V was clipped by 5 bases and J by 7 bases; unmatched bases: 11. The CDR3 contains 15 residues. The rearrangement joins TRBV7-9 to TRBJ1-5; 7 positions agree with TRBD1. Sequenced input: PBMCs or a T cell subset sorted from them (not recorded which). This sequence was found in a young man who had mild COVID-19 (a few samples of this study predate the infection). Cell type and time point are not known. CDR3 in amino acids: CASSPQGGKGQPQHF. As DNA, the CDR3 is TGTGCCAGCAGCCCTCAGGGGGGGAAGGGCCAGCCCCAGCATTTT.